The TCR beta chain described here comes from a study of blood T cell dynamics during melanoma immunotherapy. The wider study: Standard first-line treatment here was pembrolizumab or nivolumab plus ipilimumab in metastatic melanoma.

Time point noted: pre-treatment baseline. At 12 weeks after first infusion, RECIST 1.1 defined response for most patients. Patients had no prior systemic cancer treatment, immunosuppressants or other active cancers. With 5 bases clipped from V and 0 bases from J, the junction kept 4 bases outside the gene matches. Germline V gene sequence: CDR1 SNHLY, CDR2 FYNNEI. The CDR3 is 15 amino acids. The assay was immunoSEQ multiplex PCR, and TCRdb's table has in-frame clones only and misses some. The sample consists of around 13,000 clones, under 90% of them appearing once. This receptor was obtained from a human donor with melanoma. This specimen consisted of blood, obtained from a patient treated with checkpoint blockade. The chain employs TRBV2 and TRBJ2-1; 7 nucleotides match TRBD2. CDR3 bases: TGTGCCAGCAGTTCTAGCGGAAACTCCTACAATGAGCAGTTCTTC. Translation: CASSSSGNSYNEQFF.